The entry below gives a single T cell receptor beta chain sequence along with its context. No antigen is known for it. This record comes from a study of Tregs in tolerant kidney transplant recipients. Method: immunoSEQ multiplex PCR; TCRdb's copy keeps in-frame clones and lacks some. The sample shows 75,000 to 95,000 clones, approximately 90% of them seen only once. The CDR3 covers 11 residues. Germline V CDR1 and CDR2: SGHNT, YYREEE (reference sequence). V was trimmed by 4 bases and J by 2 bases, leaving 4 bases between them. Study observations and caveats: Validation in larger populations is needed because few patients were studied.

This clonotype was sampled from a human donor in good health. This rearrangement joins TRBV5-4 to TRBJ2-7; D gene unclear. Sample: CD8+ T cells from blood. The CDR3: CASSGAYEQYF. The CDR3 coding sequence is TGTGCCAGCAGCGGGGCCTACGAGCAGTACTTC.